This T cell receptor beta chain was sequenced during a study of molecular identifiers for immune sequencing clone quantification. This clonotype turned up a few times. TCRdb re-derived calls from the PCR reads in MiXCR, one entry per CDR3 protein. This repertoire shows about 98,000 distinct CDR3 sequences, about 35% found once; its top ten account for approximately 9.8%. The CDR3 is 15 amino acids. J lost 4 bases, V lost 7 bases, and 9 bases had no gene match. The germline CDR1 and CDR2 sequences are MNHEY and SVGEGT. Sequencing input: naive CD8+ T cells from blood, with Jurkat cell RNA spiked in. As for subset: FACS-sorted CD8+CD4-CCR7+CD45RA+ naive T cells. The J gene is TRBJ2-7, the V gene TRBV6-2 or TRBV6-3, with TRBD2 matching over 11 bases. This sequence was found in a human donor in good health. Some libraries in this study had Jurkat cell RNA spiked in. The CDR3 DNA follows: TGTGCCAGCACCGACGTAGCGGGAGGGCCGTACGAGCAGTACTTC. It is translated as CASTDVAGGPYEQYF.